The 18 T cell receptor beta chains below were found in one sample sequenced in a study of blood T cells in healthy people across ages. Alongside a J-beta primer mix, a sample-barcoded 5' primer served in a second PCR lasting roughly 6 to 11 cycles. From the 5' RACE reads, TCRdb called clonotypes with MiXCR, one entry per CDR3 protein. Counted here are 450,000 to 700,000 distinct CDR3 sequences, 27% occurring once; the ten biggest clones make up around a sixth. Specimen: blood. These TCRs come from a woman in her sixties or seventies in good health.

The gene calls are TRBV7-2 and TRBJ2-5; D call uncertain. Germline CDR1 reads SGHTA; CDR2 reads FQGNSA. The CDR3 has 15 residues. Trimming pared 4 bases from V and 5 bases from J, leaving 17 bases between. The CDR3 here is CASSSRALNGETQYF. In nucleotides, the CDR3 is TGTGCCAGCAGCTCCCGGGCCCTAAACGGGGAGACCCAGTACTTC.

A word on this clonotype: Sequence at one end of the junction differs from germline and may be a read error. The V gene is TRBV6-5, the J gene TRBJ2-5; TRBD2 might be the D (5 bases). Germline V gene data show CDR1 as MNHEY and CDR2 as SVGAGI. This CDR3 contains 10 residues. The CDR3 loop is CASRQGGWFF. DNA for the CDR3: TGTGCCAGCAGACAAGGAGGCTGGTTCTTC.

This clonotype has a handful of counts. This chain connects TRBV9 to TRBJ1-6; D gene unclear. CDR1 SGDLS and CDR2 YYNGEE come from the germline V gene. The length of the CDR3 is 15 residues. V was trimmed by 4 bases and J by 7 bases, leaving 15 bases between them. CDR3 loop: CASSHLRGSNSPLHF. DNA of the CDR3: TGTGCCAGCAGCCACCTACGAGGGAGCAATTCACCCCTCCACTTT.

In its sample, this clonotype was seen a few times. V usage is TRBV15 and J usage is TRBJ2-1; D is unresolved. The J call may be faulty, since TRBJ2-5 better matches the DNA end. The CDR3 consists of 13 residues. CDR1 and CDR2 (germline): LNHNV, YYDKDF (reference sequence). The CDR3 DNA follows: TGTGCCACCAGCAGAGTGGTACTGGAGACCCAGTACTTC. Its protein product is CATSRVVLETQYF.

This rearrangement joins TRBV5-1 to TRBJ2-5; 7 bases are shared with TRBD2. The trim removed 5 bases at V and 5 bases at J, leaving 12 bases unmatched. The CDR3 contains 15 residues. Germline CDR1 SGHRS, CDR2 YFSETQ. The CDR3 sequence is CASSREGPSSETQYF. DNA for the CDR3: TGCGCCAGCAGTAGGGAGGGCCCCTCGTCGGAGACCCAGTACTTC. Full variable domain (rest looked up from reference TRBV5-1 and TRBJ2-5): KAGVTQTPRYLIKTRGQQVTLSCSPISGHRSVSWYQQTPGQGLQFLFEYFSETQRNKGNFPGRFSGRQFSNSRSEMNVSTLELGDSALYLCASSREGPSSETQYFGPGTRLLVL.

In this sample, this clonotype turned up many times. The V and J genes are TRBV7-2 and TRBJ2-5, with 7 positions matching TRBD2. From germline, CDR1 is SGHTA and CDR2 FQGNSA. The CDR3 is made up of 14 amino acids. After removal of 6 bases from V and 2 bases from J, the junction contained 6 bases not matched to a gene. The CDR3 nucleotides are TGTGCCAGCAGTCCCACTAGCGCTCAAGAGACCCAGTACTTC. This codes for CASSPTSAQETQYF.

This clonotype was found a few times. The chain combines TRBV7-2 with TRBJ2-3; 10 nucleotides align to TRBD2. After removal of 3 bases from V and 4 bases from J, the junction contained 1 base not matched to a gene. This CDR3 spans 14 amino acids. Germline V gene lookup returns CDR1 SGHTA and CDR2 FQGNSA. The CDR3 nucleotides are TGTGCCAGCAGCTTCGGGACTAGCGCAGATACGCAGTATTTT. Protein sequence: CASSFGTSADTQYF.

This clonotype occurred many times. The DNA of the CDR3 is TGTGCCAGCAGTTCTCTGGGACAGTACCAAGAGACCCAGTACTTC. Translation: CASSSLGQYQETQYF. J is TRBJ2-5 and V is TRBV6-2 or TRBV6-3, with 7 bases lining up with TRBD1. In germline, CDR1 is MNHEY, CDR2 SVGEGT. The CDR3 totals 15 residues. With V trimmed by 4 bases and J by 0 bases, 5 bases remained unmatched.

Of note for this clonotype: A read error may produce the germline difference seen at one junction end. The gene calls are TRBV29-1 and TRBJ2-4; TRBD1 matches 8 bases. Germline V gene sequence: CDR1 SQVTM, CDR2 ANQGSEA. The CDR3 spans 11 residues. CDR3 sequence reads: CGVKQGDIQYF. The CDR3 nucleotides are TGCGGCGTTAAACAGGGGGACATTCAGTACTTC.

This clonotype has more than one count but fewer than ten. A much more abundant neighbour one base away suggests this may be a read error. Since the CDR3 does not end with the conserved phenylalanine or tryptophan, this likely comes from a read error. The V and J genes are TRBV18 and TRBJ2-5; 7 nucleotides align to TRBD2. CDR1 KGHSH and CDR2 LQKENI come from the germline V gene. There are 12 residues in the CDR3. Germline trimming cut 5 bases from V and 11 bases from J; bases unmatched to any gene: 8. The DNA of the CDR3 is TGTGCCAGCTCATCTCCGGGGGGAGTGCAGTACCTC. This codes for CASSSPGGVQYL.

This clonotype has only a few counts. The J gene is TRBJ2-5, the V gene TRBV7-2; D is undetermined. Trimming took 0 bases from V and 6 from J, leaving 11 bases between them. CDR1 is SGHTA, CDR2 FQGNSA, per germline. This CDR3 is built from 14 residues. The CDR3 DNA reads as TGTGCCAGCAGCTTAGCGCGTCCAGGCCAGACCCAGTACTTC. Translating gives CASSLARPGQTQYF.

This clonotype appeared a few times. The rearrangement links TRBV16 to TRBJ2-2; unclear D gene. CDR3 length equals 14 residues. The V and J ends lost 1 base and 1 base respectively, with 4 bases between them. Germline values: CDR1 KGHSY, CDR2 FQNENV. CDR3 DNA: TGTGCCAGCAGCCAATACCGGAACACCGGGGAGCTGTTTTTT. It yields the protein CASSQYRNTGELFF.

The chain is built from TRBV20-1 and TRBJ2-1; 12 bases align to TRBD2. The CDR3 sequence is 15 residues long. Looked up from germline, CDR1 is DFQATT and CDR2 is SNEGSKA (reference sequence). V lost 6 bases, J lost 6 bases, and 9 bases stayed unmatched. Here the CDR3 DNA reads TGCAGTGCGGAAAGCCCGACTAGCGGGGGCAATGAGCAGTTCTTC. Amino acid sequence: CSAESPTSGGNEQFF.

This chain joins TRBV21-1 and TRBJ2-5. TRBV21-1 is classified as a pseudogene. CDR3 length: 14 residues. In DNA form, the CDR3 reads TGTGCCAGCAGCAAAATTCTGCGACTGCTCAGAGAGTACTTC. Translating it yields CASSKILRLLREYF.

The chain joins TRBV4-3 to TRBJ1-5; possibly TRBD1 for D (6 bases). V gave up 1 base and J gave up 1 base, with 11 bases separating them. CDR1 and CDR2 (germline): LGHNA, YSLEER. The CDR3 is 16 residues long. CDR3 loop: CASSQVAQGSNQPQHF. DNA for the CDR3: TGCGCCAGCAGCCAAGTCGCACAGGGAAGCAATCAGCCCCAGCATTTT.

V and J are TRBV10-3 and TRBJ2-1; D is perhaps TRBD1 or TRBD2 (5 bases each). The CDR3 contains 13 residues. Germline lookup yields CDR1 ENHRY and CDR2 SYGVKD. The V and J ends lost 4 bases and 15 bases respectively, with 19 bases between them. The CDR3 DNA follows: TGTGCCATCAGTGGGGGCGACGGGGAAATCCTGTTCTTC. Encoded protein: CAISGGDGEILFF.

This chain connects TRBV6-5 to TRBJ2-2; a weak D match, TRBD2 (5 bases). Deletions cut 8 bases from V and 7 bases from J, with 11 bases between. This CDR3 contains 12 residues. From germline, CDR1 is MNHEY and CDR2 SVGAGI. In DNA form, the CDR3 reads TGTGCCAGCCAGACTACGAGCGGGGAGCTGTTTTTT. Translating it yields CASQTTSGELFF.

Only a few counts were recorded for this clonotype. The rearrangement uses TRBV9 and TRBJ2-7, with 11 bases matching TRBD2. V was pared by 3 bases and J by 12 bases, with 8 bases of the junction left unmatched. The CDR3 covers 13 residues. CDR1 and CDR2 from the germline V gene are SGDLS and YYNGEE. CDR3 region: CASSEGLAETLYF. The CDR3 DNA reads as TGTGCCAGCAGCGAGGGACTAGCGGAGACCCTGTACTTC.